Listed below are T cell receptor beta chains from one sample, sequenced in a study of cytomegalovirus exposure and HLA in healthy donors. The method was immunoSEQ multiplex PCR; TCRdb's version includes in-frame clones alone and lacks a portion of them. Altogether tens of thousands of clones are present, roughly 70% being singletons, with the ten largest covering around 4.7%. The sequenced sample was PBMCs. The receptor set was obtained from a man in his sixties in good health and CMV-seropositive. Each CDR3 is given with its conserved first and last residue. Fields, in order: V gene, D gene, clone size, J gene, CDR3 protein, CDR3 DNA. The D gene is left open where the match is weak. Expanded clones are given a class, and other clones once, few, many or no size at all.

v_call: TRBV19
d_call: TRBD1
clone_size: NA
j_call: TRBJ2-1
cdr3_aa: CASSITGTGAVNEQFF
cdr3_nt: TGTGCCAGTAGTATAACCGGGACAGGAGCGGTCAATGAGCAGTTCTTC

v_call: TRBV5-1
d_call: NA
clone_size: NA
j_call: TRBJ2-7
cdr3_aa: CASSVISEQYF
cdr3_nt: TGCGCCAGCAGCGTCATTAGCGAGCAGTACTTC

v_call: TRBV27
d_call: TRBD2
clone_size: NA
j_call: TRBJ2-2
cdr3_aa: CASSPGLAGGAGELFF
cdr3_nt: TGTGCCAGCTCACCGGGACTAGCGGGGGGGGCCGGGGAGCTGTTTTTT

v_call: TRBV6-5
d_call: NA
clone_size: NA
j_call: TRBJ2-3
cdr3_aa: CASSYEASASLQYF
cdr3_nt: TGTGCCAGCAGTTACGAGGCTAGCGCCTCATTGCAGTATTTT

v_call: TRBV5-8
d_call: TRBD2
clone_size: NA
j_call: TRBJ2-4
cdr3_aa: CASSLGVWGGKNIQYF
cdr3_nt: TGTGCCAGCAGCTTGGGAGTTTGGGGGGGCAAAAACATTCAGTACTTC

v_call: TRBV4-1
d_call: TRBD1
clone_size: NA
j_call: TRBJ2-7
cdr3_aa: CASSPAGTVSSYEQYF
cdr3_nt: TGCGCCAGCAGCCCCGCCGGGACAGTAAGCTCCTACGAGCAGTACTTC

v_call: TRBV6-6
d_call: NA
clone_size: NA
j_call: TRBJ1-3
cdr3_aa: CASSYLSGNTIYF
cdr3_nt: TGTGCCAGCAGTTACCTCTCTGGAAACACCATATATTTT

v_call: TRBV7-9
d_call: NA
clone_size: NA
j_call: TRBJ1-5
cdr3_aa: CASSFDSYQPQHF
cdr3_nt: TGTGCCAGCAGCTTCGACAGTTATCAGCCCCAGCATTTT

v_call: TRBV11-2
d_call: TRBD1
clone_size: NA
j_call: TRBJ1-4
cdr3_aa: CASSPHPGQGNEKLFF
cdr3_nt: TGTGCCAGCAGCCCACATCCGGGACAGGGGAATGAAAAACTGTTTTTT

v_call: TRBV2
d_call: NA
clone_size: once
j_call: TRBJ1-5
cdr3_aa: CASRATESNQPQHF
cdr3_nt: TGTGCCAGCAGAGCGACTGAGAGCAATCAGCCCCAGCATTTT

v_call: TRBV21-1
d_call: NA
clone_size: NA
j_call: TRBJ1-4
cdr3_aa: CASSKDREKLFF
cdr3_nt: TGTGCCAGCAGCAAGGACAGGGAGAAACTGTTTTTT

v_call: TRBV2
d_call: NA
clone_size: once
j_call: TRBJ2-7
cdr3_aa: CASTTWLKSYEQYF
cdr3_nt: TGTGCCAGCACCACGTGGCTTAAATCCTACGAGCAGTACTTC

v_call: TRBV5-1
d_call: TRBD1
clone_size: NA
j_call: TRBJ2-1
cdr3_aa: CASSYIPGGSYNEQFF
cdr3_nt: TGCGCCAGCAGCTACATTCCAGGGGGCTCCTACAATGAGCAGTTCTTC

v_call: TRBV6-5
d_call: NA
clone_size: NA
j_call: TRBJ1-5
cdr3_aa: CASSSPGQPQHF
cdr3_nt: TGTGCCAGCAGTTCCCCAGGACAGCCCCAGCATTTT

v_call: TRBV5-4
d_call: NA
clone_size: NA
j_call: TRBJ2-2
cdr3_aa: CASSLVATNTGELFF
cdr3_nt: TGTGCCAGCAGCTTGGTTGCGACGAACACCGGGGAGCTGTTTTTT

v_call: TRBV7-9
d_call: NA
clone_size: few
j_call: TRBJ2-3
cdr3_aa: CASSLVAGGTDTQYF
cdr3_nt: TGTGCCAGCAGCTTAGTGGCAGGGGGCACAGATACGCAGTATTTT

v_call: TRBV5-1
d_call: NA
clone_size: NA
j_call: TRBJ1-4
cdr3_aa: CASSNRQATTNEKLFF
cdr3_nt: TGCGCCAGCAGCAACCGACAGGCTACGACTAATGAAAAACTGTTTTTT

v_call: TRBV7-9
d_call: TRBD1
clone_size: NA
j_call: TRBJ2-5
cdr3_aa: CASTPQGQGTGKYF
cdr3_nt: TGTGCCAGCACCCCCCAGGGACAGGGGACAGGAAAGTACTTC

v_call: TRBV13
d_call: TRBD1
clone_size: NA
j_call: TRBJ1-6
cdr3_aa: CASSVGQGSSPLHF
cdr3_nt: TGTGCCAGCAGCGTGGGACAGGGGAGTTCACCCCTCCACTTT

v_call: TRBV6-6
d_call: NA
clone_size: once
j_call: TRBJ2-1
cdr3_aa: CASSYQGQHNEQFF
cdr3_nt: TGTGCCAGCAGTTACCAAGGACAGCACAATGAGCAGTTCTTC

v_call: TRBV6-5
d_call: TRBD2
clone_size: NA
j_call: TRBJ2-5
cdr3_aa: CASSYSTSAASGQYF
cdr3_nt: TGTGCCAGCAGTTACTCGACTAGCGCGGCATCGGGGCAGTACTTC

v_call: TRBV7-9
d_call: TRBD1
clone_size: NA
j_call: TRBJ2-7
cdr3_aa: CSSSLQGYEQYF
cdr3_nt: TGTTCCAGCAGCTTACAGGGGTACGAGCAGTACTTC